The 30 T cell receptor beta chains given below trace back to one sample, sequenced in a study of T cells in Graves' hyperthyroidism and ophthalmopathy. TCR beta CDR3 regions were amplified from RNA. First-round RT-PCR with HTBI primers amplified the TCR CDR3 region. TCRdb re-analysed the multiplex PCR reads in MiXCR, keeping a single row per CDR3 protein. The sample yields under 350,000 distinct CDR3 sequences, around 13% seen once. Material for sequencing was blood. The receptor source for this set is a woman aged 35 to 49 with Graves' ophthalmopathy.

The chain combines TRBV5-1 with TRBJ1-5, with D perhaps matching TRBD1 (6 bases). Germline CDR1 and CDR2: SGHRS and YFSETQ. The ends were cut back, 4 bases at V and 0 bases at J, with 26 bases in the middle. The CDR3 length is 20 residues. The CDR3 DNA reads as TGCGCCAGCAGCGGGGGGTCTACAGTGGACAGCTTCGATAGCAATCAGCCCCAGCATTTT. This sequence encodes CASSGGSTVDSFDSNQPQHF.

This clonotype was detected ten times or more. The rearrangement joins TRBV6-1 to TRBJ2-3; D perhaps matches TRBD1 (6 bases). This CDR3 has 16 residues. V was trimmed by 3 bases and J by 2 bases, leaving 15 bases between them. The germline CDR1 and CDR2 sequences are MNHNS and SASEGT. CDR3 loop: CASSELAGGHTDTQYF. The DNA for the CDR3 is TGTGCCAGCAGTGAGTTAGCTGGGGGCCACACAGATACGCAGTATTTT.

This clonotype was seen at least ten times. V is TRBV2 and J is TRBJ1-1; D is perhaps TRBD1 (6 bases). CDR3 length equals 14 residues. CDR1 and CDR2 (germline): SNHLY, FYNNEI. Trimming took off 2 bases at V and 1 base at J, with 8 bases between the two ends. CDR3 DNA sequence: TGTGCCAGCAGTGAATGGGGGGCGAACACTGAAGCTTTCTTT. It encodes CASSEWGANTEAFF.

To note about this clonotype: An end of the junction does not agree with germline; a read error may underlie this. The V gene is TRBV12-3 or TRBV12-4, the J gene TRBJ2-1; D tentatively reads TRBD1 or TRBD2 (5 bases each). The CDR3 loop spans 15 amino acids. The CDR3 nucleotides are TGTGCCATCGTTGCAGAGGGGAAAAGGTACAATGAGCAGTCCTTC. Translated: CAIVAEGKRYNEQSF.

The gene calls are TRBV20-1 and TRBJ1-1; TRBD1 might be the D (5 bases). Trimming removed 1 base from V and 0 bases from J, with 18 bases in between. CDR3 length: 17 amino acids. CDR1 is DFQATT and CDR2 is SNEGSKA in the germline V gene (reference sequence). The CDR3 DNA reads TGCAGTGCTAGAGGTCGGGCAGGGAGGCGGGTGAACACTGAAGCTTTCTTT. This codes for CSARGRAGRRVNTEAFF.

This chain connects TRBV20-1 to TRBJ2-1; no definite D call. The CDR3 contains 11 residues. Germline CDR1 reads DFQATT; CDR2 reads SNEGSKA (reference sequence). CDR3 nucleotide sequence: TGCAGCGCTGTCATGGGGAATGAGCAGTTCTTC. Translated: CSAVMGNEQFF.

The rearrangement links TRBV29-1 to TRBJ2-5, with TRBD1 matching over 7 bases. Germline-derived CDR1 and CDR2 are SQVTM and ANQGSEA. The CDR3 has 14 amino acids. V lost 6 bases to trimming and J lost 2 bases; unmatched junction nucleotides: 9. CDR3 nucleotide sequence: TGCAGCGTGGAGACAGGGCGTACTCAAGAGACCCAGTACTTC. This translates into CSVETGRTQETQYF.

This clonotype has at least ten counts. The CDR3 protein is CASSLRGGIYEQYF. Written as DNA, the CDR3 is TGTGCCAGCAGCTTACGGGGAGGGATATACGAGCAGTACTTC. This sequence joins TRBV7-2 and TRBJ2-7; 7 bases are shared with TRBD2. The CDR3 is 14 amino acids. V lost 2 bases and J lost 4; bases outside the gene matches: 5. Looked up from germline, CDR1 is SGHTA and CDR2 is FQGNSA.

This clonotype showed up many times. V gene TRBV5-1 combines with J gene TRBJ1-1; the D is unclear. CDR3 length equals 14 residues. Germline V CDR1 and CDR2: SGHRS, YFSETQ. Deletions cut 5 bases from V and 3 bases from J, with 14 bases between. The CDR3: CASRVVGVDTEAFF. CDR3 nucleotides: TGCGCCAGCAGGGTCGTGGGCGTCGACACTGAAGCTTTCTTT.

There are a few counts of this clonotype. The chain has TRBV20-1 and TRBJ1-5; D is possibly TRBD1 (6 bases). This CDR3 contains 16 residues. Trimming removed 0 bases at V and 0 bases at J, with 12 bases between. Germline CDR1 reads DFQATT; CDR2 reads SNEGSKA (reference sequence). The CDR3 loop reads CSARDTQGLSNQPQHF. In DNA, the CDR3 is TGCAGTGCTAGAGACACACAGGGTCTTAGCAATCAGCCCCAGCATTTT.

At least ten counts were recorded for this clonotype. The chain links TRBV28 to TRBJ2-7; 10 bases are a match to TRBD2. CDR3 length: 15 amino acids. Germline lookup yields CDR1 MDHEN and CDR2 SYDVKM. V lost 2 bases and J lost 2; bases outside the gene matches: 3. This CDR3 is CASSLVGTSAYEQYF. The CDR3 DNA is TGTGCCAGCAGTTTAGTTGGGACTAGCGCCTACGAGCAGTACTTC. Filled out from reference TRBV28 and TRBJ2-7, the complete variable domain reads DVKVTQSSRYLVKRTGEKVFLECVQDMDHENMFWYRQDPGLGLRLIYFSYDVKMKEKGDIPEGYSVSREKKERFSLILESASTNQTSMYLCASSLVGTSAYEQYFGPGTRLTVT.

This clonotype was counted between two and nine times. The chain uses TRBV14 and TRBJ2-5; D possibly corresponds to TRBD1 (5 bases). Trimming cost V 3 bases and J 13 bases, with 15 bases left between them. CDR1 is SGHDN, CDR2 FVKESK, per germline. The CDR3 is 12 residues long. CDR3 nucleotides: TGTGCCAGCAGCCAGGAAGTAGGGGCTTCGTACTTC. It yields the protein CASSQEVGASYF.

This clonotype has a handful of counts. A much larger clone is a single base away; this may be a read error. The chain joins TRBV6-5 to TRBJ2-1, with 8 bases lining up with TRBD2. Germline CDR1 reads MNHEY; CDR2 reads SVGAGI. The CDR3 is 18 residues long. The CDR3 coding sequence is TGTACCAGCAGTTTCAACTACTTAAGCGGGAGTTCCTACAATGAGCAGTTCTTC. The encoded protein is CTSSFNYLSGSSYNEQFF.

This clonotype was recorded many times. This chain connects TRBV19 to TRBJ2-7, with 8 bases lining up with TRBD1. With V trimmed by 5 bases and J by 6 bases, 9 bases remained unmatched. The V gene's germline CDR1 is LNHDA and CDR2 SQIVND (reference sequence). The CDR3 has 14 amino acids. The CDR3 nucleotides are TGTGCCAGTAGTTTCACAGGGGGTTCAGGCGAGCAGTACTTC. This codes for CASSFTGGSGEQYF. Drawing the rest from reference TRBV19 and TRBJ2-7, the complete variable domain is DGGITQSPKYLFRKEGQNVTLSCEQNLNHDAMYWYRQDPGQGLRLIYYSQIVNDFQKGDIAEGYSVSREKKESFPLTVTSAQKNPTAFYLCASSFTGGSGEQYFGPGTRLTVT.

Only a few counts were recorded for this clonotype. This chain links TRBV5-1 with TRBJ1-2, with 7 bases lining up with TRBD1. This CDR3 is 15 amino acids long. V dropped 4 bases and J dropped 6; count of bases not matched to a gene: 12. Germline V gene sequence: CDR1 SGHRS, CDR2 YFSETQ. CDR3 in amino acids: CASSTTGYSTDGYTF. In DNA form, the CDR3 reads TGCGCCAGCAGCACGACAGGGTATAGTACCGATGGCTACACCTTC.

This clonotype was detected only a few times. The V call is TRBV5-1, the J call TRBJ2-7; 14 nucleotides align to TRBD2. Germline V gene sequence: CDR1 SGHRS, CDR2 YFSETQ. The CDR3 totals 17 residues. V shed 2 bases, J shed 5 bases, and the junction held 9 bases outside the gene matches. For the CDR3, the DNA is TGCGCCAGCAGCTTCGGGACTAGCGGGGGCCCAGAGGACGAGCAGTACTTC. It is translated as CASSFGTSGGPEDEQYF. The full variable domain, with the rest looked up from reference TRBV5-1 and TRBJ2-7, is KAGVTQTPRYLIKTRGQQVTLSCSPISGHRSVSWYQQTPGQGLQFLFEYFSETQRNKGNFPGRFSGRQFSNSRSEMNVSTLELGDSALYLCASSFGTSGGPEDEQYFGPGTRLTVT.

This clonotype was observed a handful of times. The chain carries TRBV20-1 and TRBJ2-1, with 8 bases that match TRBD1. After removal of 2 bases from V and 0 bases from J, the junction contained 3 bases not matched to a gene. CDR3 length: 15 residues. Germline CDR1 and CDR2: DFQATT and SNEGSKA (reference sequence). CDR3 nucleotides: TGCAGTGCTAGACCTGGACAGGGCTCCTACAATGAGCAGTTCTTC. Amino acids: CSARPGQGSYNEQFF.

This clonotype was counted ten times or more. This rearrangement joins TRBV7-2 to TRBJ2-7; 9 bases are a match to TRBD2. V gave up 1 base and J gave up 3 bases; unmatched junction bases: 10. CDR3 size: 17 residues. The germline V gene has CDR1 SGHTA and CDR2 FQGNSA. CDR3 protein: CASSLELVRGGGYEQYF. In nucleotides, the CDR3 is TGTGCCAGCAGCTTAGAATTGGTGCGGGGGGGCGGCTACGAGCAGTACTTC.

This clonotype was counted only a few times. J is TRBJ2-6 and V is TRBV28; maybe TRBD1 (6 bases). V gave up 3 bases and J gave up 3 bases, with 9 bases separating them. Germline values: CDR1 MDHEN, CDR2 SYDVKM. CDR3 size: 15 residues. CDR3 loop: CASSFSGVGANVLTF. CDR3 in DNA: TGTGCCAGCAGTTTTTCAGGGGTTGGGGCCAACGTCCTGACTTTC.

The chain links TRBV7-2 to TRBJ2-1; 9 nucleotides match TRBD2. Unmatched junction bases numbered 11, after V lost 8 bases and J lost 15 bases. Germline V gives CDR1 SGHTA, CDR2 FQGNSA. This CDR3 contains 12 residues. CDR3 bases: TGTGCCAGCTCTCGGGCGGGGGGGGCTTCGTTCTTC. Amino acids: CASSRAGGASFF.

In its sample, this clonotype was seen many times. This chain uses TRBV7-2 with TRBJ2-1; D tentatively reads TRBD1 or TRBD2 (5 bases each). V lost 0 bases, J lost 4 bases, and 10 bases lay in between. The germline V gene encodes CDR1 SGHTA and CDR2 FQGNSA. This CDR3 has 15 amino acids. CDR3 protein: CASSLAYGAYNEQFF. The DNA of the CDR3 is TGTGCCAGCAGCTTAGCCTACGGGGCGTACAATGAGCAGTTCTTC.

This sequence joins TRBV6-9 and TRBJ2-5, with 8 bases fitting TRBD1. Germline lookup yields CDR1 MNHGY and CDR2 SVAAGI. The CDR3 covers 14 residues. V shed 6 bases and J 1 base; nucleotides not matched to a gene: 4. As DNA, the CDR3 is TGTGCCAGCAGCTGGACAGGGATCCAAGAGACCCAGTACTTC. Its translation: CASSWTGIQETQYF.

This clonotype was recorded at least ten times. V usage is TRBV9 and J usage is TRBJ1-5; D is perhaps TRBD1 (5 bases). The CDR3 has 15 residues. The V gene's germline CDR1 is SGDLS and CDR2 YYNGEE. The V end lost 3 bases, the J end lost 4 bases, and 14 bases lay between the germline ends. The CDR3 reads CASSGGTRSNQPQHF. DNA for the CDR3: TGTGCCAGCAGCGGTGGGACGCGTAGTAATCAGCCCCAGCATTTT.

This clonotype showed up just a few times. The chain carries TRBV7-8 and TRBJ2-3; 8 bases fit TRBD1. Looked up from germline, CDR1 is SGHVS and CDR2 is FQNEAQ. The CDR3 has 14 residues. The V segment lost 7 bases and the J segment 4 bases; nucleotides outside the gene matches: 7. The CDR3 here is CASTLQGVADTQYF. The DNA for the CDR3 is TGTGCCAGCACCCTACAGGGGGTGGCAGATACGCAGTATTTT.

There are many counts of this clonotype. V usage is TRBV11-3 and J usage is TRBJ2-3, with 7 bases lining up with TRBD1. Germline loops: CDR1 SGHNT, CDR2 YENEEA. After removal of 4 bases from V and 2 bases from J, the junction contained 6 bases not matched to a gene. This CDR3 is 15 amino acids long. CDR3: CASSSGQIPTDTQYF. The CDR3 DNA reads TGTGCCAGCAGCTCGGGACAGATACCCACAGATACGCAGTATTTT.

This clonotype has ten or more counts. The chain carries TRBV12-3 or TRBV12-4 and TRBJ2-5; perhaps TRBD1 as D (6 bases). Trimming removed 4 bases at V and 1 base at J, with 16 bases between. This CDR3 region has 16 residues. The CDR3 region has the DNA TGTGCCAGCAGTTCATGGGGGCGCCCTATCCAAGAGACCCAGTACTTC. Its protein is CASSSWGRPIQETQYF.

This clonotype has a count of ten or more. The V call is TRBV20-1, the J call TRBJ1-3; D is uncertain. Per the germline V gene, CDR1 is DFQATT and CDR2 is SNEGSKA (reference sequence). The CDR3 is 14 amino acids. With 3 bases removed from V and 0 bases from J, the gap between germline ends came to 9 bases. This CDR3 reads CSASSGDSGNTIYF. The CDR3 DNA is TGCAGTGCTAGCTCGGGTGACTCTGGAAACACCATATATTTT.

This clonotype has a count of ten or more. This sequence joins TRBV10-3 and TRBJ1-1, with a possible D match to TRBD1 (6 bases). The CDR3 contains 12 residues. The germline V gene encodes CDR1 ENHRY and CDR2 SYGVKD. The V end was cut by 6 bases, the J end by 10 bases, with 15 bases between. Here the CDR3 reads CAIRAQGKAAFF. In DNA, the CDR3 is TGTGCCATCAGAGCACAGGGCAAGGCAGCTTTCTTT.

The chain has TRBV3-1 and TRBJ2-5, with D possibly TRBD2 on 6 matching bases. CDR3 length equals 14 residues. Trimming left V 1 base short and J 5 bases short, with 11 bases between. Per germline, CDR1 LGHDT and CDR2 YNNKEL (reference sequence). CDR3 DNA: TGTGCCAGCAGCCAAGCAAGACTAGTGGAGACCCAGTACTTC. Translated, it gives CASSQARLVETQYF.

The chain is built from TRBV7-9 and TRBJ2-2, with a weak D call TRBD1 (5 bases). CDR1 is SEHNR, CDR2 FQNEAQ, per germline (reference sequence). This CDR3 is 15 amino acids long. The germline V and J ends were trimmed by 3 bases and 5 bases, with 13 bases remaining between them. The chain's CDR3 is CASSFLQGWTGELFF. As DNA, the CDR3 is TGTGCCAGCAGCTTTCTCCAGGGTTGGACCGGGGAGCTGTTTTTT.